Listed below are T cell receptor beta chains from one sample, sequenced in a study of radiation and T cells in renal cell carcinoma. Sequencing used immunoSEQ multiplex PCR; TCRdb keeps in-frame clones, though not all of them. The profile shows about 130,000 clones, roughly 80% of them singletons. The source was blood, collected from a patient whose treatment included radiotherapy and nephrectomy. Receptor source: an older woman with renal cell carcinoma. CDR3s include the opening cysteine and the closing phenylalanine or tryptophan. A D gene is named only where the DNA matches it firmly. Expanded clones are given a class, and other clones once, few, many or no size at all.

J gene | D gene | V gene | clone size | CDR3 protein | CDR3 DNA
TRBJ2-3 | . | TRBV5-4 | . | CASSLFMADTQYF | TGTGCCAGCAGCTTGTTCATGGCAGATACGCAGTATTTT
TRBJ2-2 | . | TRBV13 | . | CASTLSGRADTGELFF | TGTGCCAGCACCTTGTCGGGCAGGGCGGACACCGGGGAGCTGTTTTTT
TRBJ2-3 | . | TRBV4-2 | . | CASSREQGVGTDTQYF | TGTGCCAGCAGCCGTGAACAGGGTGTCGGCACAGATACGCAGTATTTT
TRBJ2-2 | . | TRBV25-1 | few | CASSEFASTGELFF | TGTGCCAGCAGTGAATTTGCGTCGACCGGGGAGCTGTTTTTT
TRBJ2-7 | . | TRBV5-8 | . | CASSLYQGGSYEQYF | TGTGCCAGCAGCTTGTACCAGGGAGGTTCCTACGAGCAGTACTTC
TRBJ2-3 | TRBD1 | TRBV4-2 | . | CASSFIRDRGFPGTDTQYF | TGTGCCAGCAGCTTCATTCGGGACAGGGGCTTCCCTGGGACAGATACGCAGTATTTT
TRBJ2-2 | . | TRBV9 | . | CASSVLDRNAGELFF | TGTGCCAGCAGCGTCCTTGACAGGAACGCCGGGGAGCTGTTTTTT
TRBJ2-1 | . | TRBV9 | . | CASSAWISSGNEQFF | TGTGCCAGCAGCGCCTGGATCTCCTCTGGCAATGAGCAGTTCTTC
TRBJ1-2 | TRBD1 | TRBV6-1 | . | CASSRDRGGYGYTF | TGTGCCAGCAGTAGAGACAGGGGGGGGTATGGCTACACCTTC
TRBJ2-1 | TRBD2 | TRBV11-2 | once | CASSAGGPYNEQFF | TGTGCCAGCAGCGCGGGGGGCCCATACAATGAGCAGTTCTTC
TRBJ2-7 | . | TRBV6-5 | . | CASSYSPQAYEQYF | TGTGCCAGCAGTTACTCCCCCCAAGCCTACGAGCAGTACTTC
TRBJ2-5 | . | TRBV7-2 | . | CASSFIYQETQYF | TGTGCCAGCAGCTTTATTTATCAAGAGACCCAGTACTTC
TRBJ1-1 | . | TRBV7-2 | few | CASSLDSLMNTEAFF | TGTGCCAGCAGTCTAGACAGCCTCATGAACACTGAAGCTTTCTTT
TRBJ2-5 | TRBD2 | TRBV7-9 | . | CASPPASGGLETQYF | TGTGCCAGTCCCCCGGCTAGCGGGGGGCTCGAGACCCAGTACTTC
TRBJ2-7 | . | TRBV5-1 | . | CASSSPPRGYEQYF | TGCGCCAGCAGCTCTCCTCCTAGGGGCTACGAGCAGTACTTC
TRBJ1-4 | . | TRBV4-3 | . | CASSQEPDNEKLFF | TGCGCCAGCAGCCAAGAACCGGACAATGAAAAACTGTTTTTT
TRBJ1-3 | . | TRBV28 | . | CASSLSGILLPGNTIYF | TGTGCCAGCAGTTTATCCGGCATCCTATTGCCTGGAAACACCATATATTTT
TRBJ1-2 | . | TRBV27 | . | CASSSMGNNYGYTF | TGTGCCAGCAGTTCAATGGGGAACAACTATGGCTACACCTTC
TRBJ2-1 | TRBD1 | TRBV5-1 | . | CASTTGGSINEQFF | TGCGCCAGCACGACAGGGGGATCGATCAATGAGCAGTTCTTC
TRBJ1-2 | . | TRBV6-1 | . | CASSTRDADYGYTF | TGTGCCAGCAGTACCCGGGACGCGGACTATGGCTACACCTTC
TRBJ2-3 | TRBD2 | TRBV4-1 | . | CASSQESRGGTDTQYF | TGCGCCAGCAGCCAAGAGTCGCGGGGGGGCACAGATACGCAGTATTTT
TRBJ1-1 | . | TRBV7-6 | once | CASSSSEGRTEAFF | TGTGCCAGCAGCTCATCGGAGGGGAGGACTGAAGCTTTCTTT
TRBJ2-7 | TRBD1 | TRBV7-3 | . | CASSRTGGDEQYF | TGTGCCAGCAGCCGGACAGGGGGGGACGAGCAGTACTTC
TRBJ1-5 | TRBD1 | TRBV10-3 | . | CAISRQGDSNQPQHF | TGTGCCATCAGTAGACAGGGGGATAGCAATCAGCCCCAGCATTTT
TRBJ1-2 | . | TRBV2 | . | CASTRRGREGGYTF | TGTGCCAGCACTCGCCGCGGGAGGGAGGGAGGCTACACCTTC